The 5 T cell receptor beta chains below all came from one sample that was sequenced in a study of control samples from healthy donors and cancer patients. Assay used: immunoSEQ multiplex PCR; TCRdb lists only in-frame clones, some missing. The profile covers roughly 370,000 clones, with over 75% appearing a single time and around 6.5% taken by the ten largest. Input material: PBMCs. The receptors here all came from a man aged 35 to 55 with head and neck cancer.

The chain joins TRBV3-1 (or the pseudogene TRBV3-2) to TRBJ2-7, with 7 bases fitting TRBD2. The CDR3 is 17 amino acids. V dropped 0 bases and J dropped 3; count of bases not matched to a gene: 11. The germline CDR1 and CDR2 sequences are LGHDT and YNNKEL (reference sequence). CDR3 amino acids: CASSQDRVRGGNYEQYF. The CDR3 DNA sequence: TGTGCCAGCAGCCAAGATCGTGTTCGGGGAGGGAACTACGAGCAGTACTTC.

This clone was seen a single time. The chain combines TRBV10-3 with TRBJ1-2; D gene ambiguous. The V gene lost 4 bases and the J gene lost 4 bases, with 16 bases spanning the gap. The CDR3 length is 15 residues. CDR1 and CDR2 (germline): ENHRY, SYGVKD. The CDR3 region is CAISGEQLQPYGYTF. The CDR3 DNA follows: TGTGCCATCAGTGGGGAACAGCTCCAACCCTATGGCTACACCTTC.

This chain connects TRBV27 to TRBJ2-7, with D possibly being TRBD2 (5 bases). Germline V lookup: CDR1 MNHEY, CDR2 SMNVEV (reference sequence). Trimming removed 4 bases from V and 0 bases from J, with 10 bases in between. CDR3 length: 14 amino acids. The CDR3 region is CASSWAGNSYEQYF. The DNA of the CDR3 is TGTGCCAGCAGTTGGGCGGGCAACTCCTACGAGCAGTACTTC.

J is TRBJ2-7 and V is TRBV11-3; D remains ambiguous. V shed 0 bases and J shed 2 bases, with 5 bases lying between them. In germline, CDR1 is SGHNT, CDR2 YENEEA. The CDR3 covers 13 residues. CDR3 sequence (DNA): TGTGCCAGCAGCTTAGATAGAACCTACGAGCAGTACTTC. Protein: CASSLDRTYEQYF.

V and J are TRBV9 and TRBJ2-1; unclear D gene. Per the germline V gene, CDR1 is SGDLS and CDR2 is YYNGEE. The length of the CDR3 is 14 residues. V was clipped by 0 bases and J by 9 bases, with 13 bases between them. CDR3 nucleotides: TGTGCCAGCAGCGTAGTAGGCTCCCACATTGAGCAGTTCTTC. It translates to CASSVVGSHIEQFF.